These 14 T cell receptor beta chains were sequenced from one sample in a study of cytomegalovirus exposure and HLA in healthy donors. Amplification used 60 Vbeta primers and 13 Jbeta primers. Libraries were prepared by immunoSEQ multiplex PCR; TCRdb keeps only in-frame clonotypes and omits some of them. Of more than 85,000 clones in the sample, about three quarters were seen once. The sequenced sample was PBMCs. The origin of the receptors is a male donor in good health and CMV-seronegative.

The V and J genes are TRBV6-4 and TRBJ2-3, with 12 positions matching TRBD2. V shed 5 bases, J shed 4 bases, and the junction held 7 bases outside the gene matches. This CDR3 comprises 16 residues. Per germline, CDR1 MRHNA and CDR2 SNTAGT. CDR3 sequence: CASSPGLAGWPDTQYF. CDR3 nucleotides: TGTGCCAGCAGTCCCGGACTAGCGGGATGGCCAGATACGCAGTATTTT.

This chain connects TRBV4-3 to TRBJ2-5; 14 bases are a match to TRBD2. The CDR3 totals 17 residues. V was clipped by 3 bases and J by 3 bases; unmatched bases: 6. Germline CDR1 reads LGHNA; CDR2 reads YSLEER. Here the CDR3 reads CASSQDSTSGREETQYF. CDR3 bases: TGCGCCAGCAGCCAGGATTCGACTAGCGGGAGGGAAGAGACCCAGTACTTC.

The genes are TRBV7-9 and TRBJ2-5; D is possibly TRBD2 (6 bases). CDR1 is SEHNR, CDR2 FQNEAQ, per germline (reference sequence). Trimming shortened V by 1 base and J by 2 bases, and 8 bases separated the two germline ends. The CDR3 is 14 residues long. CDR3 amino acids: CASSLVGTQETQYF. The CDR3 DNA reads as TGTGCCAGCAGCTTAGTAGGGACTCAAGAGACCCAGTACTTC. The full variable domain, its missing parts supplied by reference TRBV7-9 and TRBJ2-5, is DTGVSQNPRHKITKRGQNVTFRCDPISEHNRLYWYRQTLGQGPEFLTYFQNEAQLEKSRLLSDRFSAERPKGSFSTLEIQRTEQGDSAMYLCASSLVGTQETQYFGPGTRLLVL.

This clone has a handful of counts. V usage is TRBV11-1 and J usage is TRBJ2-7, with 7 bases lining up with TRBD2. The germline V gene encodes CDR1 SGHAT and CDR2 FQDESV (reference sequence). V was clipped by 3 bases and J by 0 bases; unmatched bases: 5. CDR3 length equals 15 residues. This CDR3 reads CASSLIGRLSYEQYF. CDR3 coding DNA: TGTGCCAGCAGCTTGATCGGGAGGCTCTCCTACGAGCAGTACTTC.

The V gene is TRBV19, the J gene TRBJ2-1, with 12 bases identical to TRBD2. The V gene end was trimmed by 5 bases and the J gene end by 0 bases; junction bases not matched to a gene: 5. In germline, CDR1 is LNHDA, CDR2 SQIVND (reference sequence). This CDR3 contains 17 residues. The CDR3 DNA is TGTGCCAGTAGTTCGACTAGCGGGAGAAGCTCCTACAATGAGCAGTTCTTC. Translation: CASSSTSGRSSYNEQFF.

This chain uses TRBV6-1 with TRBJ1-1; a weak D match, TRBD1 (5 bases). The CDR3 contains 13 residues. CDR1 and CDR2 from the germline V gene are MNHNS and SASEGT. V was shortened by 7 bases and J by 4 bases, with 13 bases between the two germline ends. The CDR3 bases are TGTGCCAGCAACAGTCAGGGAGGCACTGAAGCTTTCTTT. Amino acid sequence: CASNSQGGTEAFF.

The CDR3 sequence is CASSRSRGLAGLSYEQYF. DNA of the CDR3: TGTGCCAGCTCACGGTCGCGGGGACTAGCGGGACTCTCCTACGAGCAGTACTTC. The V gene is TRBV18, the J gene TRBJ2-7; 13 nucleotides agree with TRBD2. J gave up 0 bases and V 4 bases, and 9 bases lay outside the gene matches. The CDR3 is 18 residues long. Per the germline V gene, CDR1 is KGHSH and CDR2 is LQKENI.

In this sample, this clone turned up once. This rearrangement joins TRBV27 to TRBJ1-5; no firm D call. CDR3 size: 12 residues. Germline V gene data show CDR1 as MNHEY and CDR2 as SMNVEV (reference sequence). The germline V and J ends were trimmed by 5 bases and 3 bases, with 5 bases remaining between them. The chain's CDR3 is CASSPSNQPQHF. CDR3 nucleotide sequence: TGTGCCAGCAGTCCCTCCAATCAGCCCCAGCATTTT.

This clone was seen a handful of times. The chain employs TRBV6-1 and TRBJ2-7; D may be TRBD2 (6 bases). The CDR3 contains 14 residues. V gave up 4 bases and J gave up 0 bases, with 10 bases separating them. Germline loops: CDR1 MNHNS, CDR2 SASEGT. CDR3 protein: CASSGDLSSYEQYF. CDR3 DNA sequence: TGTGCCAGCAGTGGGGACTTGAGCTCCTACGAGCAGTACTTC.

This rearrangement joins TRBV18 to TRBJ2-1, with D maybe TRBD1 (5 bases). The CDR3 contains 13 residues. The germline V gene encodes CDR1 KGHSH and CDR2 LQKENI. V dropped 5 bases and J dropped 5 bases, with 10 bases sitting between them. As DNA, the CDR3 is TGTGCCAGCTCAACTACAGGTGACAATGAGCAGTTCTTC. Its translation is CASSTTGDNEQFF. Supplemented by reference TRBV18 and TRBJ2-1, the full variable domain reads NAGVMQNPRHLVRRRGQEARLRCSPMKGHSHVYWYRQLPEEGLKFMVYLQKENIIDESGMPKERFSAEFPKEGPSILRIQQVVRGDSAAYFCASSTTGDNEQFFGPGTRLTVL.

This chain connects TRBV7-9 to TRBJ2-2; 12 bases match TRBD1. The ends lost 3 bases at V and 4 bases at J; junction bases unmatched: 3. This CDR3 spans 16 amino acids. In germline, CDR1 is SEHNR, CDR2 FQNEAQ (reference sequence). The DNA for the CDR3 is TGTGCCAGCAGCTTGGGACAGGGGGCGGTCACCGGGGAGCTGTTTTTT. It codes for CASSLGQGAVTGELFF.

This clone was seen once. The CDR3 sequence: CASSHTSFYEQYF. The CDR3 nucleotides are TGTGCCAGCAGCCACACTAGCTTCTACGAGCAGTACTTC. The chain has TRBV27 and TRBJ2-5; D may be TRBD2 (6 bases). The DNA end lines up better with TRBJ2-7; the J call may be wrong. Germline assignment: CDR1 MNHEY and CDR2 SMNVEV (reference sequence). This CDR3 spans 13 amino acids.

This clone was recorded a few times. This chain's CDR3 is CASSQGASSYEQYF. As DNA, the CDR3 is TGTGCCAGCAGCCAGGGGGCGAGCTCCTACGAGCAGTACTTC. The V gene is TRBV5-6, the J gene TRBJ2-7; 8 bases fit TRBD1. The CDR3 is 14 amino acids. Trimming took 4 bases from V and 0 from J; bases not matched to a gene: 3. The germline gives CDR1 SGHDT, CDR2 YYEEEE.

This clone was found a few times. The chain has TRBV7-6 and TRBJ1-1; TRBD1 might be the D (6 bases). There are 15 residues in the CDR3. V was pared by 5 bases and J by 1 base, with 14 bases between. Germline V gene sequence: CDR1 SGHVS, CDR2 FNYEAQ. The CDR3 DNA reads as TGTGCCAGCAGCCCTCAGACAGGAGGGAACACTGAAGCTTTCTTT. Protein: CASSPQTGGNTEAFF.